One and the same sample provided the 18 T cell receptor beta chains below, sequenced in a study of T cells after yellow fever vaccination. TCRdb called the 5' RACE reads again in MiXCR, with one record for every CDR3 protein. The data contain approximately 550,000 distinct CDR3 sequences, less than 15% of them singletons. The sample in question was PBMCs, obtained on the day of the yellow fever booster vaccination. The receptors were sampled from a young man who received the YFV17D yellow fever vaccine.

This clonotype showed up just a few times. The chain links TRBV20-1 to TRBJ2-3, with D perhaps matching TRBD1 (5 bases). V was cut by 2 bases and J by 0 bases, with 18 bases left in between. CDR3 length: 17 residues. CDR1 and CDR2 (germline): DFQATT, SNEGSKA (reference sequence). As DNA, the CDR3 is TGCAGTGCTAGAAATTTTCGAGACAGATCTAGCACAGATACGCAGTATTTT. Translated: CSARNFRDRSSTDTQYF.

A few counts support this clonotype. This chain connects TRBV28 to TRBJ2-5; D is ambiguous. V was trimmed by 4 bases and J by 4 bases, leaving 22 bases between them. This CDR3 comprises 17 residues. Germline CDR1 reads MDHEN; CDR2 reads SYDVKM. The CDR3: CASSSLIPHMVGETQYF. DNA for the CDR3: TGTGCCAGCAGTTCTCTCATCCCTCATATGGTTGGAGAGACCCAGTACTTC.

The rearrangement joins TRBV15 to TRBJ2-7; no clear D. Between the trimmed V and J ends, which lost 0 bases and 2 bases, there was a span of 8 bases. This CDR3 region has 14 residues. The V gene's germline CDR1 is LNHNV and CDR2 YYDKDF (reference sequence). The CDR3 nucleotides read TGTGCCACCAGCAGAGATCACACAGCCTACGAGCAGTACTTC. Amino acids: CATSRDHTAYEQYF.

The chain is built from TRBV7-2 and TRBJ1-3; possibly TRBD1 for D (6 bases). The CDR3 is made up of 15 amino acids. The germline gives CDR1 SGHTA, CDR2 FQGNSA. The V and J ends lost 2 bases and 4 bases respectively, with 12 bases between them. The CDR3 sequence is CASSLRGGQGNTIYF. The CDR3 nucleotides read TGTGCCAGCAGCTTAAGGGGGGGGCAGGGAAACACCATATATTTT.

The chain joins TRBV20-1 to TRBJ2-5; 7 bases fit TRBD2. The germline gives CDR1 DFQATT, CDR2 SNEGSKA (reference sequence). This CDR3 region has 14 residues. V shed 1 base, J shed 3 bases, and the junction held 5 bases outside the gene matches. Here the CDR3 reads CSARASGNKETQYF. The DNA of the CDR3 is TGCAGTGCTAGAGCTAGCGGAAACAAAGAGACCCAGTACTTC.

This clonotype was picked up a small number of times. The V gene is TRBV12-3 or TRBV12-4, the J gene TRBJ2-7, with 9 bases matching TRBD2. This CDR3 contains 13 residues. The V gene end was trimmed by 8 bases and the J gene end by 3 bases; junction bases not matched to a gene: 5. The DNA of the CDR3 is TGTGCCAGCCAAGCGGGGGGCTTCTACGAGCAGTACTTC. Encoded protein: CASQAGGFYEQYF.

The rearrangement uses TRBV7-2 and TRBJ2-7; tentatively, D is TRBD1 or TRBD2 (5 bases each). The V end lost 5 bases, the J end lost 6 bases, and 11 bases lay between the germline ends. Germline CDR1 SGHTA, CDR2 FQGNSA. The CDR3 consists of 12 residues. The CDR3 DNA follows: TGTGCCAGCAGCGAATGGGGGTTCGAGCAGTACTTC. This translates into CASSEWGFEQYF. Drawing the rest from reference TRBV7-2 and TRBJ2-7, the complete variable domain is GAGVSQSPSNKVTEKGKDVELRCDPISGHTALYWYRQSLGQGLEFLIYFQGNSAPDKSGLPSDRFSAERTGGSVSTLTIQRTQQEDSAVYLCASSEWGFEQYFGPGTRLTVT.

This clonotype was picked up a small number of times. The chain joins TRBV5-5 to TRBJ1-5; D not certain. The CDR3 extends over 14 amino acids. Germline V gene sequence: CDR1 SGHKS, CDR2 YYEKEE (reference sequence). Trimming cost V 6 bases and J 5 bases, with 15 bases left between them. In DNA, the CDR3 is TGTGCCAGCACCCCGGACCTTATCGATCAGCCCCAGCATTTT. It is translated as CASTPDLIDQPQHF.

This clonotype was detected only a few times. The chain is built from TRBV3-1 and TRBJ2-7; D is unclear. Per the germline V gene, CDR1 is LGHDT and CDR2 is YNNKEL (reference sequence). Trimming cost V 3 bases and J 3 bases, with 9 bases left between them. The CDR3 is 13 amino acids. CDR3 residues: CASSHPSNYEQYF. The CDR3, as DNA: TGTGCCAGCAGCCATCCCTCCAACTACGAGCAGTACTTC.

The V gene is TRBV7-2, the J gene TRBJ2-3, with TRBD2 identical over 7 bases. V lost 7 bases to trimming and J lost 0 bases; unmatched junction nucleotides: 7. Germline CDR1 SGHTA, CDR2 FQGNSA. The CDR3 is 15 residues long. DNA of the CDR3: TGTGCCAGCACCAAACTAGCGCCCAGCACAGATACGCAGTATTTT. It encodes CASTKLAPSTDTQYF.

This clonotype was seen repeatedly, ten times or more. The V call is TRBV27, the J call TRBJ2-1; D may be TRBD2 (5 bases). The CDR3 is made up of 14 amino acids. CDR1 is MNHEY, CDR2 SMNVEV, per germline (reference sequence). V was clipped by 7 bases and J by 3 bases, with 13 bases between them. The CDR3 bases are TGTGCCAGCACCTCACGTCGGGACTACAATGAGCAGTTCTTC. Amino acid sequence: CASTSRRDYNEQFF.

The CDR3 loop is CASSRRATDTQYF. The CDR3 DNA reads as TGCGCCAGCAGCCGGCGAGCAACAGATACGCAGTATTTT. The chain joins TRBV4-3 to TRBJ2-3; D is ambiguous. Germline values: CDR1 LGHNA, CDR2 YSLEER. The CDR3 is made up of 13 amino acids. V lost 4 bases and J lost 3, with 8 bases in between.

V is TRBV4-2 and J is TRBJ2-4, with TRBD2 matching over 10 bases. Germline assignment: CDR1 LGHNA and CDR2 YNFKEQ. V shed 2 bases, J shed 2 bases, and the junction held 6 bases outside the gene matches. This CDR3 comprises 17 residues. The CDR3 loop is CASSQTGLADTKNIQYF. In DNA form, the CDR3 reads TGTGCCAGCAGCCAAACAGGACTAGCGGATACCAAAAACATTCAGTACTTC.

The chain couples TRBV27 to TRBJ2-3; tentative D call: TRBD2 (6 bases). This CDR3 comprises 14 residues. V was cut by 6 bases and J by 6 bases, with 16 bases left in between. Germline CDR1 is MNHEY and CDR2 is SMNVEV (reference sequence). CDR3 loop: CASRIGTSFDTQYF. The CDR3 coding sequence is TGTGCCAGCAGGATCGGGACTTCCTTTGATACGCAGTATTTT.

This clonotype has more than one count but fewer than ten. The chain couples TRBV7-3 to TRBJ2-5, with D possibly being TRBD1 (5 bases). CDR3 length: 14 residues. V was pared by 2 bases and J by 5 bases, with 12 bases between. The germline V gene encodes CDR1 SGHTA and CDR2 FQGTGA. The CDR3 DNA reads TGTGCCAGCAGCTTACAATCAGGGCTCGAGACCCAGTACTTC. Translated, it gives CASSLQSGLETQYF.

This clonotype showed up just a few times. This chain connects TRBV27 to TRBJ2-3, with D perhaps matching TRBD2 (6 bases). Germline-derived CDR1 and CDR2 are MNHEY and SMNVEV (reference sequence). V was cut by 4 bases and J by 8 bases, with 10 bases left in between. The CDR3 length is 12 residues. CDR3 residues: CASSWGGSTQYF. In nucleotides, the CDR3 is TGTGCCAGCAGTTGGGGAGGTTCTACGCAGTATTTT.

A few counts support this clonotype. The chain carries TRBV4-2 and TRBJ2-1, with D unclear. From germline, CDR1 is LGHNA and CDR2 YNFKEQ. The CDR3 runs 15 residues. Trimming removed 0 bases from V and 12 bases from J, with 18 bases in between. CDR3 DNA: TGTGCCAGCAGCCAAGATAGTAACAGCCCGGTTTGGCAGTTCTTC. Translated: CASSQDSNSPVWQFF.

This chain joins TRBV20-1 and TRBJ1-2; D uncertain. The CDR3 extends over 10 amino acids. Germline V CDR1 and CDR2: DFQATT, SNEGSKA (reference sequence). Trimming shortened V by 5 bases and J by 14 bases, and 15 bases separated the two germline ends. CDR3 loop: CSASAAENTF. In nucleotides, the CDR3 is TGCAGTGCTTCGGCGGCAGAAAATACCTTC.